Listed below are T cell receptor beta chains from one sample, sequenced in a study of blood T cell repertoires in COVID-19. Libraries were prepared by immunoSEQ multiplex PCR; TCRdb keeps only in-frame clonotypes and omits some of them. Of about 76,000 clones detected, 87% appear once; the ten largest clones hold 6.5% to 8.5%. The sequencing input was peripheral blood. Receptor source: a man younger than 45 with acute or convalescent COVID-19. CDR3s include the opening cysteine and the closing phenylalanine or tryptophan. Fields, in order: D gene, J gene, V gene, clone size, CDR3 DNA, CDR3 protein. A D gene is named only where the DNA matches it firmly. Clone sizes are given selectively: once, few, many, or a class where the clone is expanded.

>TRBD2|TRBJ2-3|TRBV19|once
TGTGCCAGTAGAGCTAGCGGGAACACAGATACGCAGTATTTT
CASRASGNTDTQYF
>TRBD1|TRBJ1-3|TRBV11-2|.
TGTGCCAGCAGCCCGGGACAGGTCTCTGGAAACACCATATATTTT
CASSPGQVSGNTIYF
>TRBD2|TRBJ2-1|TRBV5-1|.
TGCGCCAGCAGCTGGACTAGCGGGAGCCCCGCGCACAATGAGCAGTTCTTC
CASSWTSGSPAHNEQFF
>.|TRBJ2-1|TRBV6-5|.
TGTGCCAGCAGTTTTTCCCGTTTCGGTGAGCAGTTCTTC
CASSFSRFGEQFF
>.|TRBJ1-2|TRBV19|.
TGTGCCAGTACCAACGGGGCGGGAGTCGCTAGCTACACCTTC
CASTNGAGVASYTF
>.|TRBJ2-1|TRBV29-1|.
TGCAGCGTTGAAAGAGGGAACGAGGGCAATGAGCAGTTCTTC
CSVERGNEGNEQFF
>.|TRBJ1-6|TRBV6-2/TRBV6-3|.
TGTGCCAGCAGTTACTATCGACAGGCACTCAATTCACCCCTCCACTTT
CASSYYRQALNSPLHF
>.|TRBJ2-3|TRBV21-1|.
TGTGCCAGCACGAGACTAGCGGACCCCCCCCCACATACGCAGTATTTT
CASTRLADPPPHTQYF
>.|TRBJ2-3|TRBV9|.
TGTGCCAGCAGCCCCTACACAGATACGCAGTATTTT
CASSPYTDTQYF
>.|TRBJ2-1|TRBV5-6|.
TGTGCCAGCAGCTTGGGAAACAGGAATGAGCAGTTCTTC
CASSLGNRNEQFF
>.|TRBJ2-2|TRBV11-2|.
TGTGCCAGCAACCTATTGACAGGCGGGTTTACCGGGGAGCTGTTTTTT
CASNLLTGGFTGELFF
>TRBD1|TRBJ1-4|TRBV10-3|.
TGTGCCATCAGTGACAGGGGGCATTCTAATGAAAAACTGTTTTTT
CAISDRGHSNEKLFF
>.|TRBJ2-5|TRBV30|.
TGTGCCTGGAGCGACAACAATTTCAGGCGTGGGGAGACCCAGTACTTC
CAWSDNNFRRGETQYF
>TRBD1|TRBJ1-2|TRBV28|.
TGTGCCAGCAGTTTCACCGGGACAGGGTATGGCTACACCTTC
CASSFTGTGYGYTF
>.|TRBJ2-3|TRBV24-1|.
TGTGCCACCAGGAACTCAGGGGAAGGTGGTACGCAGTATTTT
CATRNSGEGGTQYF
>.|TRBJ2-5|TRBV5-1|.
TGCGCCAGCAGCTTGGGAGGGAAAGAGACCCAGTACTTC
CASSLGGKETQYF
>.|TRBJ2-2|TRBV4-1|.
TGCGCCAGCAGCCAGGAAGTAGCGGAGACGAACACCGGGGAGCTGTTTTTT
CASSQEVAETNTGELFF